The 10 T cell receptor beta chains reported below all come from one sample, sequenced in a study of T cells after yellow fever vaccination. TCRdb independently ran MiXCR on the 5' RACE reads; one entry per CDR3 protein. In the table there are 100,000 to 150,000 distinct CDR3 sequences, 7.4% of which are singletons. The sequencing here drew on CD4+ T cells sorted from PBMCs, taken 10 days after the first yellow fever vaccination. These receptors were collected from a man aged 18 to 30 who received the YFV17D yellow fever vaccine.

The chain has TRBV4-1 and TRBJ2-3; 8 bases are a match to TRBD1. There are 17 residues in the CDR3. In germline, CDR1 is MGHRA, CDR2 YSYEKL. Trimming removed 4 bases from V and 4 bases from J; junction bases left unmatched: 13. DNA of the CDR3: TGCGCCAGCAGCCGTGACCTGGACAGGGTCGGGGCAGATACGCAGTATTTT. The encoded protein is CASSRDLDRVGADTQYF.

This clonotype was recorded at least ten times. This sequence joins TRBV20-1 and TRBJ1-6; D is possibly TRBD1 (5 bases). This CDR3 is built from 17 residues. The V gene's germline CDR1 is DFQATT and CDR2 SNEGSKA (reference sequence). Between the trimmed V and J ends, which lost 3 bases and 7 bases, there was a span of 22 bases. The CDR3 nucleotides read TGCAGTGCTAGGGGCGGTGGGACCAGTTCGAGGAATTCACCCCTCCACTTT. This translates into CSARGGGTSSRNSPLHF.

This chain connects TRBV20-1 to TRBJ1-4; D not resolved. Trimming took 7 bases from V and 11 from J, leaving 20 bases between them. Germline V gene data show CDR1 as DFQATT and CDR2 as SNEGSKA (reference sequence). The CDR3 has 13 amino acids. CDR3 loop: CSGPAPGQGKLFF. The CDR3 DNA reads TGCAGTGGCCCGGCTCCGGGCCAAGGCAAACTGTTTTTT.

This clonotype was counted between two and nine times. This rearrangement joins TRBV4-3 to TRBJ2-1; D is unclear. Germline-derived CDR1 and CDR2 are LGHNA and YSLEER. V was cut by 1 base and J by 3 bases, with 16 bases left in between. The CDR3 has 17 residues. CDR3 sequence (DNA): TGCGCCAGCAGCCAAGGGAGCATGGCTCGGAGCTACAATGAGCAGTTCTTC. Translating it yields CASSQGSMARSYNEQFF.

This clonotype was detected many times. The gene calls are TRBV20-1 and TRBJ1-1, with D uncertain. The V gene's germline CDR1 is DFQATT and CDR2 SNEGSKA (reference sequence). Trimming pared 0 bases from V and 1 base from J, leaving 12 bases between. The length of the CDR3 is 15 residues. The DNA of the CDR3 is TGCAGTGCTAGAGATTCTAGGTTCTGGAACACTGAAGCTTTCTTT. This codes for CSARDSRFWNTEAFF.

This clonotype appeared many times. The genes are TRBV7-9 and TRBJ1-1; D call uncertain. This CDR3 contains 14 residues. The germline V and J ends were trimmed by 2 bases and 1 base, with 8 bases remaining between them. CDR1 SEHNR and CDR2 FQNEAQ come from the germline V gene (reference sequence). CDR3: CASSLTDKNTEAFF. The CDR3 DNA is TGTGCCAGCAGCTTAACAGACAAGAACACTGAAGCTTTCTTT.

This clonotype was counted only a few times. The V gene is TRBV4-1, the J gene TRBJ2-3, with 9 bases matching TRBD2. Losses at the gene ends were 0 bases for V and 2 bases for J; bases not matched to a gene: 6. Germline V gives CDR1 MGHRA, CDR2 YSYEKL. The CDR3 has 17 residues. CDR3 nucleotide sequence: TGCGCCAGCAGCCAAGATGTGACTAGCGGAAACACAGATACGCAGTATTTT. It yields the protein CASSQDVTSGNTDTQYF.

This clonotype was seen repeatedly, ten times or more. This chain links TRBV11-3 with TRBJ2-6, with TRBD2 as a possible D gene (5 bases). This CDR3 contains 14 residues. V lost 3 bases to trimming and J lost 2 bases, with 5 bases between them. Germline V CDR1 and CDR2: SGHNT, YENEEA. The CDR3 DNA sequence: TGTGCCAGCAGCTTGCGGGCTGGGGCCAACGTCCTGACTTTC. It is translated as CASSLRAGANVLTF.

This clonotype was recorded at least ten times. The CDR3 DNA sequence: TGTGCCAGCAGTCCCTATTTACAGGGCCCTGGGGGGGTTGAAGCTTTCTTT. Translating it yields CASSPYLQGPGGVEAFF. The chain links TRBV27 to TRBJ1-1; D is possibly TRBD1 (6 bases). V lost 5 bases and J lost 7, with 26 bases in between. The CDR3 loop spans 17 amino acids. CDR1 and CDR2 (germline): MNHEY, SMNVEV (reference sequence).

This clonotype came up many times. DNA of the CDR3: TGTGCCACCACCGAGGAGGGATACGAGCAGTACGTC. Protein sequence: CATTEEGYEQYV. The chain couples TRBV2 to TRBJ2-7, with D tentatively TRBD2 (6 bases). V lost 10 bases to trimming and J lost 4 bases, with 14 bases between them. Germline CDR1 reads SNHLY; CDR2 reads FYNNEI. The CDR3 covers 12 residues.